Shown below are 8 T cell receptor beta chains from a single sample sequenced in a study of vaccination effects on CD4 cells after COVID-19. Produced via immunoSEQ multiplex PCR; TCRdb's table is partial and in-frame only. The sample consists of about 45,000 clones, around 72% of them appearing once. Their target antigens are unknown. ViraFEST assay sequencing came after antigen-specific CD4+ T cells were expanded with viral peptide pools. With approximately 9 days of culture completed, CD4+ T cells were isolated. PCR confirmed that the person was infected with SARS-CoV-2 between March and December 2020. The sample was CD4+ T cells from PBMCs cultured with a peptide pool, taken before COVID-19 vaccination. These receptors all stem from a human donor who had a prior SARS-CoV-2 infection.

CDR3 DNA sequence: TGTGCCAGCAGTTTAACCCCTGGCGTCTCCATCTACGAGCAGTACTTC. This gives the protein CASSLTPGVSIYEQYF. V gene TRBV27 combines with J gene TRBJ2-7; no definite D call. V dropped 2 bases and J dropped 3 bases, with 17 bases sitting between them. CDR3 length: 16 amino acids. Germline lookup yields CDR1 MNHEY and CDR2 SMNVEV (reference sequence).

This chain uses TRBV30 with TRBJ2-1, with 7 bases fitting TRBD2. CDR3 length: 16 residues. Germline CDR1 is GTSNPN and CDR2 is SVGIG (reference sequence). The junction had 18 bases not matched to a gene; V was cut back by 4 bases and J by 9 bases. CDR3 residues: CAWIPIQRDRWGEQFF. The DNA of the CDR3 is TGTGCCTGGATCCCGATCCAGCGGGATCGCTGGGGTGAGCAGTTCTTC. Filled out from reference TRBV30 and TRBJ2-1, the complete variable domain reads SQTIHQWPATLVQPVGSPLSLECTVEGTSNPNLYWYRQAAGRGLQLLFYSVGIGQISSEVPQNLSASRPQDRQFILSSKKLLLSDSGFYLCAWIPIQRDRWGEQFFGPGTRLTVL.

V and J are TRBV7-2 and TRBJ2-1; 7 positions agree with TRBD1. The CDR3 covers 15 residues. Trimming removed 3 bases from V and 3 bases from J; junction bases left unmatched: 5. Germline CDR1 reads SGHTA; CDR2 reads FQGNSA. This chain's CDR3 is CASSFRDSLYNEQFF. The CDR3 DNA follows: TGTGCCAGCAGCTTCCGGGACAGCCTCTACAATGAGCAGTTCTTC.

This chain joins TRBV29-1 and TRBJ2-2, with 8 bases lining up with TRBD1. The V gene end was trimmed by 4 bases and the J gene end by 3 bases; junction bases not matched to a gene: 7. The CDR3 loop spans 15 amino acids. Germline CDR1 SQVTM, CDR2 ANQGSEA. The CDR3 DNA sequence: TGCAGCGTTGGCGGACAGGGTTTAGACACCGGGGAGCTGTTTTTT. Protein: CSVGGQGLDTGELFF.

The chain recombines TRBV4-1 with TRBJ2-1; 9 bases match TRBD1. Trimming at V came to 6 bases and at J to 6 bases, leaving 6 bases not matched to a gene. Germline CDR1 is MGHRA and CDR2 is YSYEKL. The CDR3 totals 14 residues. Here the CDR3 reads CASSRGQGLNEQFF. In DNA form, the CDR3 reads TGCGCCAGCAGTCGGGGACAGGGACTCAATGAGCAGTTCTTC.

The chain uses TRBV5-4 and TRBJ2-2; no clear D. V lost 4 bases to trimming and J lost 1 base, with 5 bases between them. Germline CDR1 and CDR2: SGHNT and YYREEE (reference sequence). This CDR3 is built from 13 residues. The CDR3 protein is CASSGWNTGELFF. The DNA for the CDR3 is TGTGCCAGCAGCGGATGGAACACCGGGGAGCTGTTTTTT.

V and J are TRBV11-2 and TRBJ2-7; 10 positions agree with TRBD2. With V trimmed by 0 bases and J by 3 bases, 8 bases remained unmatched. Looked up from germline, CDR1 is SGHAT and CDR2 is FQNNGV. The CDR3 covers 17 residues. As DNA, the CDR3 is TGTGCCAGCAGCTTAGATCTTAGCACTAGCGGGGTCTACGAGCAGTACTTC. Its protein is CASSLDLSTSGVYEQYF. The variable domain in full, with the rest retrieved from reference TRBV11-2 and TRBJ2-7, is EAGVAQSPRYKIIEKRQSVAFWCNPISGHATLYWYQQILGQGPKLLIQFQNNGVVDDSQLPKDRFSAERLKGVDSTLKIQPAKLEDSAVYLCASSLDLSTSGVYEQYFGPGTRLTVT.

There are a few counts of this clone. The chain links TRBV4-2 to TRBJ1-3, with TRBD1 as a possible D gene (6 bases). The CDR3 covers 15 residues. Germline CDR1 LGHNA, CDR2 YNFKEQ. V lost 0 bases to trimming and J lost 2 bases, with 8 bases between them. In nucleotides, the CDR3 is TGTGCCAGCAGCCAAGATCAGGGGACTGGAAACACCATATATTTT. Amino acids: CASSQDQGTGNTIYF.